These 2 T cell receptor beta chains were all obtained from the same sample, sequenced in a study of control samples from healthy donors and cancer patients. Repertoires were generated with immunoSEQ multiplex PCR, while TCRdb's copy carries only in-frame clones and drops some. The sample yields 170,000 or so clones, 80% to 95% seen once. The specimen was blood. All receptors derive from a woman aged 40 to 50 in good health.

J is TRBJ2-3 and V is TRBV3-1 (or the pseudogene TRBV3-2), with 9 bases identical to TRBD2. The CDR3 is made up of 15 amino acids. After removal of 4 bases from V and 6 bases from J, the junction contained 8 bases not matched to a gene. Germline CDR1 reads LGHDT; CDR2 reads YNNKEL (reference sequence). CDR3 coding DNA: TGTGCCAGCAGCCCCCTCGCGGGGGGGCGGGATACGCAGTATTTT. Translating gives CASSPLAGGRDTQYF.

The chain couples TRBV11-3 to TRBJ1-1; D gene unclear. Trimming took off 5 bases at V and 0 bases at J, with 13 bases between the two ends. Germline loops: CDR1 SGHNT, CDR2 YENEEA. CDR3 length equals 15 residues. As DNA, the CDR3 is TGTGCCAGCAGCCGTACTAGCATTATGAACACTGAAGCTTTCTTT. Translated, it gives CASSRTSIMNTEAFF.